The sequence of this TCR beta chain was determined in a study of blood T cell repertoires in COVID-19. Study background: Sites across the United States, Italy and Spain contributed samples from acute and convalescent COVID-19. T cells, B-cell-depleted T cells, or PBMCs provided the cDNA or gDNA that served as material.

Sequencing was performed with immunoSEQ multiplex PCR; in TCRdb, only in-frame clones are kept and a portion is missing. The repertoire holds under 80,000 clones, with 86% as singletons. This receptor was taken from a man aged 65 to 79 with active COVID-19. Sequencing was carried out using peripheral blood.

The CDR3 DNA follows: TGTGCCAGCAGCTTGGATTTCGAAAACATTCAGTACTTC. Its protein product is CASSLDFENIQYF. This rearrangement joins TRBV5-4 to TRBJ2-4; no clear D gene. The CDR3 is 13 residues long. CDR1 is SGHNT and CDR2 is YYREEE in the germline V gene (reference sequence). Between the trimmed V and J ends, which lost 0 bases and 5 bases, there was a span of 6 bases.